The rows below give T cell receptor beta chains drawn from one sample of a study of vaccination effects on CD4 cells after COVID-19. The antigens of these receptors remain unknown. Sequenced by immunoSEQ multiplex PCR; TCRdb stores in-frame clones only, minus some. Of about 57,000 clones in the sample, 78% were seen once. Sample: CD4+ T cells from PBMCs cultured without peptide, taken after COVID-19 vaccination. These receptors all stem from a human donor who received a COVID-19 vaccine. Each CDR3 is given with its conserved first and last residue. Fields, in order: CDR3 DNA, CDR3 protein, V gene, D gene, J gene, clone size. D genes are given only for firm matches. Not every row has a clone size; where given, it reads once, few, many or a size class.

cdr3_nt: TGCGCCAGCAGCCCGGGACTAGCGGGATCCTACGAGCAGTACTTC
cdr3_aa: CASSPGLAGSYEQYF
v_call: TRBV5-1
d_call: TRBD2
j_call: TRBJ2-7
clone_size: -

cdr3_nt: TGTGCCAGCAGCTTAGAACGGAGAATCGCCGGGGAGCTGTTTTTT
cdr3_aa: CASSLERRIAGELFF
v_call: TRBV11-2
d_call: -
j_call: TRBJ2-2
clone_size: -

cdr3_nt: TGTGCCAGCAGCTTACAGGGGAGCTCCTACAATGAGCAGTTCTTC
cdr3_aa: CASSLQGSSYNEQFF
v_call: TRBV5-4
d_call: TRBD1
j_call: TRBJ2-1
clone_size: -

cdr3_nt: TGTGCCAGCAGCTGGGACAGGGGTCCGTACGAGCAGTACTTC
cdr3_aa: CASSWDRGPYEQYF
v_call: TRBV7-9
d_call: TRBD1
j_call: TRBJ2-7
clone_size: -

cdr3_nt: TGTGCCAGCAGTTTCGGGAGACAGGGGATCGCTGAAGCTTTCTTT
cdr3_aa: CASSFGRQGIAEAFF
v_call: TRBV27
d_call: TRBD1
j_call: TRBJ1-1
clone_size: once

cdr3_nt: TGTGCCAGCAGCTTGAAGGGGGCCGGGGAGACCCAGTACTTC
cdr3_aa: CASSLKGAGETQYF
v_call: TRBV5-6
d_call: TRBD1
j_call: TRBJ2-5
clone_size: -

cdr3_nt: TGTGCCTGGAGTGTTGAAGGCGGGGGAGAGACCCAGTACTTC
cdr3_aa: CAWSVEGGGETQYF
v_call: TRBV30
d_call: TRBD2
j_call: TRBJ2-5
clone_size: once

cdr3_nt: TGTGCCAGCAGCCCAGCGGGGGGGAGGTACAATGAGCAGTTCTTC
cdr3_aa: CASSPAGGRYNEQFF
v_call: TRBV7-2
d_call: TRBD2
j_call: TRBJ2-1
clone_size: few

cdr3_nt: TGTGCCAGCAGCCCGGGGGGGGACTCCTACGAGCAGTACTTC
cdr3_aa: CASSPGGDSYEQYF
v_call: TRBV7-9
d_call: TRBD2
j_call: TRBJ2-7
clone_size: once

cdr3_nt: TGTGCCAGCTCCCTAGGGACTAGCGGGACAAATGAGCAGTTCTTC
cdr3_aa: CASSLGTSGTNEQFF
v_call: TRBV18
d_call: TRBD2
j_call: TRBJ2-1
clone_size: -

cdr3_nt: TGTGCCAGCAGCCCCTGGGAGGGGGTCTCTGGGGCCAACGTCCTGACTTTC
cdr3_aa: CASSPWEGVSGANVLTF
v_call: TRBV3-1/TRBV3-2
d_call: -
j_call: TRBJ2-6
clone_size: -

cdr3_nt: TGTGCCAGCAGGGTTGCTAGTCAGCCCCAGCATTTT
cdr3_aa: CASRVASQPQHF
v_call: TRBV28
d_call: -
j_call: TRBJ1-5
clone_size: -

cdr3_nt: TGCGCCAGCAGCTTGGAACCAGGGACTTATGGCTACACCTTC
cdr3_aa: CASSLEPGTYGYTF
v_call: TRBV5-1
d_call: -
j_call: TRBJ1-2
clone_size: few

cdr3_nt: TGCGCCAGCAGCAGAGGGGGTTGGGAGACCCAGTACTTC
cdr3_aa: CASSRGGWETQYF
v_call: TRBV5-1
d_call: -
j_call: TRBJ2-5
clone_size: -

cdr3_nt: TGTGCCTGGAAGGGACAGAATAACTATGGCTACACCTTC
cdr3_aa: CAWKGQNNYGYTF
v_call: TRBV30
d_call: TRBD1
j_call: TRBJ1-2
clone_size: medium-sized

cdr3_nt: TGTGCCAGCAGCCAAGATGAGGGAAACACCATATATTTT
cdr3_aa: CASSQDEGNTIYF
v_call: TRBV3-1/TRBV3-2
d_call: -
j_call: TRBJ1-3
clone_size: few

cdr3_nt: TGTGCCAGCAGGCTAGACGGGGCTGATAATTCACCCCTCCACTTT
cdr3_aa: CASRLDGADNSPLHF
v_call: TRBV6-6
d_call: -
j_call: TRBJ1-6
clone_size: -

cdr3_nt: TGTGCCAGCAGCGTACGGACTAGCACAGATACGCAGTATTTT
cdr3_aa: CASSVRTSTDTQYF
v_call: TRBV9
d_call: -
j_call: TRBJ2-3
clone_size: once

cdr3_nt: TGTGCCAGCAGCCAAGAGTTCCGGGACAGGGCCTACGAGCAGTACTTC
cdr3_aa: CASSQEFRDRAYEQYF
v_call: TRBV3-1/TRBV3-2
d_call: TRBD1
j_call: TRBJ2-7
clone_size: -

cdr3_nt: TGTGCCAGCAGCTTCTTACTAGCGGGGACCGGGGAGCTGTTTTTT
cdr3_aa: CASSFLLAGTGELFF
v_call: TRBV5-5
d_call: TRBD2
j_call: TRBJ2-2
clone_size: -

cdr3_nt: TGTGCCAGCAGCCACGATCGGGGGTCCTACGAGCAGTACTTC
cdr3_aa: CASSHDRGSYEQYF
v_call: TRBV4-2
d_call: -
j_call: TRBJ2-7
clone_size: -

cdr3_nt: TGTGCCAGCAGCCCATCACAGGGAAACACTGAAGCTTTCTTT
cdr3_aa: CASSPSQGNTEAFF
v_call: TRBV6-5
d_call: -
j_call: TRBJ1-1
clone_size: -

cdr3_nt: TGCGCCAGCAGCCAAGAGAGGTCAAGGAACACTGAAGCTTTCTTT
cdr3_aa: CASSQERSRNTEAFF
v_call: TRBV4-1
d_call: -
j_call: TRBJ1-1
clone_size: -

cdr3_nt: TGTGCCAGCAGCTGGGGGGCCGGAACGAATTCACCCCTCCACTTT
cdr3_aa: CASSWGAGTNSPLHF
v_call: TRBV5-5
d_call: -
j_call: TRBJ1-6
clone_size: -

cdr3_nt: TGTGCCAGCAGCGTAGAGAGCTCAGATACGCAGTATTTT
cdr3_aa: CASSVESSDTQYF
v_call: TRBV9
d_call: -
j_call: TRBJ2-3
clone_size: -

cdr3_nt: TGTGCCACCTACGAGGAACCCTCCAAGACTTATAGCAATCAGCCCCAGCATTTT
cdr3_aa: CATYEEPSKTYSNQPQHF
v_call: TRBV2
d_call: -
j_call: TRBJ1-5
clone_size: -

cdr3_nt: TGTGCCAGCAGTGGAGACCATAATTCACCCCTCCACTTT
cdr3_aa: CASSGDHNSPLHF
v_call: TRBV2
d_call: -
j_call: TRBJ1-6
clone_size: -

cdr3_nt: TGTGCCAGTAGTATGACTTTGAACACTGAAGCTTTCTTT
cdr3_aa: CASSMTLNTEAFF
v_call: TRBV19
d_call: -
j_call: TRBJ1-1
clone_size: -

cdr3_nt: TGTGCCAGCAGCCAAATGGCGGCCACCAACTATGGCTACACCTTC
cdr3_aa: CASSQMAATNYGYTF
v_call: TRBV4-2
d_call: -
j_call: TRBJ1-2
clone_size: once

cdr3_nt: TGTGCCAGCAGCTTGTCTGGCCAGACGAACACCGGGGAGCTGTTTTTT
cdr3_aa: CASSLSGQTNTGELFF
v_call: TRBV5-6
d_call: -
j_call: TRBJ2-2
clone_size: -

cdr3_nt: TGTGCCAGCAGTCTAAAGACTAGCCGCCAAGAGACCCAGTACTTC
cdr3_aa: CASSLKTSRQETQYF
v_call: TRBV27
d_call: TRBD2
j_call: TRBJ2-5
clone_size: -

cdr3_nt: TGTGCCAGCAGCTGGACAGGCCATAAGGGCGGGGAGCTGTTTTTT
cdr3_aa: CASSWTGHKGGELFF
v_call: TRBV5-8
d_call: TRBD1
j_call: TRBJ2-2
clone_size: -

cdr3_nt: TGCGCCAGTCCGGGACACTCAGTCTCTGGGGCCAACGTCCTGACTTTC
cdr3_aa: CASPGHSVSGANVLTF
v_call: TRBV5-1
d_call: -
j_call: TRBJ2-6
clone_size: -

cdr3_nt: TGTGCCACCAGTGATTTTGGACTTTTCGCGGGACGGAACACCGGGGAGCTGTTTTTT
cdr3_aa: CATSDFGLFAGRNTGELFF
v_call: TRBV24-1
d_call: -
j_call: TRBJ2-2
clone_size: -

cdr3_nt: TGTGCCAGCAGTGAAAGTGGCATAGCCTACGAGCAGTACTTC
cdr3_aa: CASSESGIAYEQYF
v_call: TRBV2
d_call: -
j_call: TRBJ2-7
clone_size: -

cdr3_nt: TGTGCCAGCAGTTTAAGACTAGCGGTTAGCACAGATACGCAGTATTTT
cdr3_aa: CASSLRLAVSTDTQYF
v_call: TRBV27
d_call: TRBD2
j_call: TRBJ2-3
clone_size: -

cdr3_nt: TGTGCCAGCAGCTTAGGGCTAGCGGGGGTGGAGACCCAGTACTTC
cdr3_aa: CASSLGLAGVETQYF
v_call: TRBV7-3
d_call: TRBD2
j_call: TRBJ2-5
clone_size: -

cdr3_nt: TGTGCCAGCCTACGTACGGACAGCTACGAGCAGTACTTC
cdr3_aa: CASLRTDSYEQYF
v_call: TRBV28
d_call: -
j_call: TRBJ2-7
clone_size: -

cdr3_nt: TGTGCCAGAAGCTTGATCCAGGGAGTTCTCTACACCTTC
cdr3_aa: CARSLIQGVLYTF
v_call: TRBV5-3
d_call: -
j_call: TRBJ1-2
clone_size: -

cdr3_nt: TGTGCCAGCAGTCTAGGTGATGAGCAGTTCTTC
cdr3_aa: CASSLGDEQFF
v_call: TRBV2
d_call: -
j_call: TRBJ2-1
clone_size: once